This T cell receptor beta chain appears in the sequencing data of a study of early stage breast cancer tumors. Study outcomes and limitations: Blood repertoires resembled normal breast more than tumor.

With V trimmed by 3 bases and J by 8 bases, 9 bases remained unmatched. There are 13 residues in the CDR3. Germline CDR1 is GTSNPN and CDR2 is SVGIG (reference sequence). Details on this clone: No antigen is known for it.

Clones were read by immunoSEQ multiplex PCR, and TCRdb kept only the in-frame ones, dropping some. The data hold roughly 49,000 clones, with approximately 78% observed a single time. The material sequenced was blood. The V gene is TRBV30, the J gene TRBJ1-1; 7 bases match TRBD1. The source is a person aged 35 to 50 with breast cancer. CDR3 coding DNA: TGTGCCTGGAGCCGGACAGGATGGGGCGAAGCTTTCTTT. Its protein is CAWSRTGWGEAFF. The variable domain in full, with the rest retrieved from reference TRBV30 and TRBJ1-1, is SQTIHQWPATLVQPVGSPLSLECTVEGTSNPNLYWYRQAAGRGLQLLFYSVGIGQISSEVPQNLSASRPQDRQFILSSKKLLLSDSGFYLCAWSRTGWGEAFFGQGTRLTVV.